This paragraph covers one T cell receptor beta chain sequence. Its target is not known. The V and J ends lost 6 bases and 2 bases, in that order; junction bases with no gene match: 9. There are 17 residues in the CDR3. Germline-derived CDR1 and CDR2 are MNHNY and SVGAGI (reference sequence). The TCR beta cDNA libraries contained unique molecular identifiers. TCRdb re-called the PCR reads through MiXCR, storing one row per CDR3 protein. The sample shows fewer than 850,000 distinct CDR3 sequences, about 32% of them seen only once. The sample comes from a study of post-analysis software for immune sequencing data. Overall study findings and caveats: Several TRBV segments (TRBV5-6, TRBV5-1 and TRBV20-1 among them) occurred more frequently in patients than in controls.

This rearrangement joins TRBV6-6 to TRBJ2-6; 8 bases agree with TRBD1. This clonotype was obtained from a girl between 10 and 17 years old with multiple sclerosis. The sequenced sample consisted of blood. Written as DNA, the CDR3 is TGTGCCAGCAGGCAGACGGACAGGGCCCCTGGGGCCAACGTCCTGACTTTC. Its protein product is CASRQTDRAPGANVLTF.